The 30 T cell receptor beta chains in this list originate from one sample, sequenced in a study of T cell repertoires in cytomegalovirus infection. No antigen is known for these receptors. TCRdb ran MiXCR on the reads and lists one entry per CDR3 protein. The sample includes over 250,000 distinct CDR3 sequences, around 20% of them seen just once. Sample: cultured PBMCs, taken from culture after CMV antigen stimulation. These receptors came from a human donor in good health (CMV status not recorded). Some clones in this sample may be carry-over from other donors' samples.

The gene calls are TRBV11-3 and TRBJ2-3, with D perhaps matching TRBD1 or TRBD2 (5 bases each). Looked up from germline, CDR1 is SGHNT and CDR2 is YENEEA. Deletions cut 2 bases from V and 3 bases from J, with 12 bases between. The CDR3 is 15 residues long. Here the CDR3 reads CASSLYGTETDTQYF. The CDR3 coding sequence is TGTGCCAGCAGCTTATATGGGACGGAAACAGATACGCAGTATTTT.

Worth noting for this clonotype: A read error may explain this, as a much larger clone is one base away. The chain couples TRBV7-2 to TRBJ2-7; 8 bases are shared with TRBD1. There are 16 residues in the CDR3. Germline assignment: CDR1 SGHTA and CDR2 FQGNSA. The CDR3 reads CASSNPGQGCLNPSFF. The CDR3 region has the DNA TGTGCCAGCAGCAACCCAGGACAGGGATGTTTAAACCCTAGTTTCTTC.

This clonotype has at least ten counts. The CDR3 coding sequence is TGTGCCAGTGGCCGGGACCACCAAACTGAAGCTTTCTTT. Translated, it gives CASGRDHQTEAFF. The chain employs TRBV7-2 and TRBJ1-1; a possible D gene is TRBD1 (5 bases). The CDR3 has 13 amino acids. Trimming cost V 9 bases and J 5 bases, with 16 bases left between them. Germline loops: CDR1 SGHTA, CDR2 FQGNSA.

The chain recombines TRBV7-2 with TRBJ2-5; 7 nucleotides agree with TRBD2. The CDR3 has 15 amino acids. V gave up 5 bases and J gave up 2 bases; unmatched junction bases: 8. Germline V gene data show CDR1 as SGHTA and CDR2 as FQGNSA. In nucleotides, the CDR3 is TGTGCCAGCAGCCTCGAAGCGGGGAGGCAAGAGACCCAGTACTTC. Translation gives CASSLEAGRQETQYF.

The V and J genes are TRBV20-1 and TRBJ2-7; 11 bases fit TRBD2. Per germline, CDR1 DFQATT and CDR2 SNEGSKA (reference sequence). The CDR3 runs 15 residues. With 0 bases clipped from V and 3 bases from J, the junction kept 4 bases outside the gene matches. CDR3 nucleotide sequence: TGCAGTGCTAGAGATCCGACTAGCGGGATCTACGAGCAGTACTTC. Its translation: CSARDPTSGIYEQYF.

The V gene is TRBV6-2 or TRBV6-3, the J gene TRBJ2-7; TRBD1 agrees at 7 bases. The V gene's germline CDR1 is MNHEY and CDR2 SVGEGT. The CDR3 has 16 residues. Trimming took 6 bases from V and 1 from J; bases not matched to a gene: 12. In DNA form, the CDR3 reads TGTGCCAGCAGCCGAGACTTGACAGGGTATTCCTACGAGCAGTACTTC. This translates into CASSRDLTGYSYEQYF.

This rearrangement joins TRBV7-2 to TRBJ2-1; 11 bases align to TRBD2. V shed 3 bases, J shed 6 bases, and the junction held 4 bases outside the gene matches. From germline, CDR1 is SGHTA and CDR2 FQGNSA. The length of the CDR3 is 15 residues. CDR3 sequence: CASSFSSGRGNEQFF. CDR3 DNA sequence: TGTGCCAGCAGCTTCAGTAGCGGGAGGGGCAATGAGCAGTTCTTC.

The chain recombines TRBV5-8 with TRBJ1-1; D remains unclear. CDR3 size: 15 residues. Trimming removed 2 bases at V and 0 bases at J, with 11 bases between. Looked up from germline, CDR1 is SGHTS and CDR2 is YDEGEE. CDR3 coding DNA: TGTGCCAGCAGCTTCGCCTCTTGGGTGAACACTGAAGCTTTCTTT. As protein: CASSFASWVNTEAFF.

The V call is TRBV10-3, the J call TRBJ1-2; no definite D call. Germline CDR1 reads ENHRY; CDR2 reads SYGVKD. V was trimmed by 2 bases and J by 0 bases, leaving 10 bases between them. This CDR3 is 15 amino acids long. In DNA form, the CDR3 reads TGTGCCATCAGTGAGGAACCAGACACTAACTATGGCTACACCTTC. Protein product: CAISEEPDTNYGYTF.

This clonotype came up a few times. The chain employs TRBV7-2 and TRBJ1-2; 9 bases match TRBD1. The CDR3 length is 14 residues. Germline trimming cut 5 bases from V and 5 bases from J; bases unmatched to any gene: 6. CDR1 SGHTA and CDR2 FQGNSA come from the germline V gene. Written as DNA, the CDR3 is TGTGCCAGCAGCCAGGACAGGGGTTGGTATGGCTACACCTTC. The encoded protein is CASSQDRGWYGYTF.

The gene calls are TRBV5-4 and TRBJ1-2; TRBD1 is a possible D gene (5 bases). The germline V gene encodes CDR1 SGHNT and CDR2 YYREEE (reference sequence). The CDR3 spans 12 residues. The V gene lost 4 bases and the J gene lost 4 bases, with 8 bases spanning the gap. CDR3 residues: CASSEDSYGYTF. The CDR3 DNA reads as TGTGCCAGCAGCGAAGACAGCTATGGCTACACCTTC.

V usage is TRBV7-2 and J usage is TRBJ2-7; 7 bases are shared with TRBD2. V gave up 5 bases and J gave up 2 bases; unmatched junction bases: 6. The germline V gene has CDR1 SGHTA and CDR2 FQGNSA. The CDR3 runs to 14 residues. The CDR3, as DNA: TGTGCCAGCAGCACCAGAGCGGGGCCCTACGAGCAGTACGTC. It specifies CASSTRAGPYEQYV.

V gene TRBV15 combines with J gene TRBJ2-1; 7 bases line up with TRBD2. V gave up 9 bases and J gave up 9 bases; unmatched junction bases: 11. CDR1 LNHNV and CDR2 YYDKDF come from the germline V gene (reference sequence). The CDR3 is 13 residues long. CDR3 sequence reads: CATSQVGGGEQFF. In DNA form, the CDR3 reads TGTGCCACTAGCCAGGTTGGGGGGGGTGAGCAGTTCTTC. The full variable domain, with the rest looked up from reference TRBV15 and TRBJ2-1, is DAMVIQNPRYQVTQFGKPVTLSCSQTLNHNVMYWYQQKSSQAPKLLFHYYDKDFNNEADTPDNFQSRRPNTSFCFLDIRSPGLGDTAMYLCATSQVGGGEQFFGPGTRLTVL.

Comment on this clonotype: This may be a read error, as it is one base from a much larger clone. The CDR3 DNA sequence: TGTGCCAGCAGTCGCCGGGACAGGGGTAGGGACACCATATATTTT. This codes for CASSRRDRGRDTIYF. The rearrangement uses TRBV12-3 or TRBV12-4 and TRBJ1-3; TRBD1 matches 10 bases. J was trimmed by 8 bases and V by 5 bases; bases with no gene match: 9. The CDR3 contains 15 residues.

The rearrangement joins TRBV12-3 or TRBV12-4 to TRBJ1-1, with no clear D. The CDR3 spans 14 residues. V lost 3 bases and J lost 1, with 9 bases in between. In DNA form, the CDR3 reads TGTGCCAGCAGTTTTACTCACCAGAACACTGAAGCTTTCTTT. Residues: CASSFTHQNTEAFF.

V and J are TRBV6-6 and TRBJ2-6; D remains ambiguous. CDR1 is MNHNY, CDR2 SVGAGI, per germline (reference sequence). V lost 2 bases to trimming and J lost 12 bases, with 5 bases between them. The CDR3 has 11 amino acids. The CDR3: CASSYPSVLTF. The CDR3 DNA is TGTGCCAGCAGTTACCCGTCCGTCCTGACTTTC.

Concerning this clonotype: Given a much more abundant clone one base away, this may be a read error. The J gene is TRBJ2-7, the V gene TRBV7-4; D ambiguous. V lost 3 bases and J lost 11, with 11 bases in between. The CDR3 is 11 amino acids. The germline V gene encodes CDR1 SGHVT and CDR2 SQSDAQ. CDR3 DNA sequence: TGTGCCAGCAGCTTCATGGCTAGAAAGTACTTC. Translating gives CASSFMARKYF.

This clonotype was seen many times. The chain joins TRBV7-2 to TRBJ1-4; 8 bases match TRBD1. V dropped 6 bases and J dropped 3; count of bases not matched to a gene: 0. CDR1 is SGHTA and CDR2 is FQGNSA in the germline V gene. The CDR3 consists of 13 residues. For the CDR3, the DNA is TGTGCCAGCAGACAGGGGGCTAATGAAAAACTGTTTTTT. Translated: CASRQGANEKLFF. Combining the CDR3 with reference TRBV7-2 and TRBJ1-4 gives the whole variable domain GAGVSQSPSNKVTEKGKDVELRCDPISGHTALYWYRQSLGQGLEFLIYFQGNSAPDKSGLPSDRFSAERTGGSVSTLTIQRTQQEDSAVYLCASRQGANEKLFFGSGTQLSVL.

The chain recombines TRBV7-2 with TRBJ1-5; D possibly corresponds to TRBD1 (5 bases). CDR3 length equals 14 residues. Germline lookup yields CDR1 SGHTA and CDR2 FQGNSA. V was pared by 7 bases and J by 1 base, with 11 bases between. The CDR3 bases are TGTGCCAGCAACAATGGGGGGAGCAATCAGCCCCAGCATTTT. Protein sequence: CASNNGGSNQPQHF.

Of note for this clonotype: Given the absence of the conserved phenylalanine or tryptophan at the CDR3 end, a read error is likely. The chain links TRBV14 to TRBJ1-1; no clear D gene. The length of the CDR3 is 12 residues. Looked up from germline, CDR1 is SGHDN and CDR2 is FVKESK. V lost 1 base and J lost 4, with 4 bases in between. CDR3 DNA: TGTGCCAGCAGCCAAGTAAGCACTGAAGCTTTCCTT. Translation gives CASSQVSTEAFL.

CDR3 nucleotides: TGTGCCATCAGTGAGGGGAGGGGAGAGACCCAGTACTTC. Translating it yields CAISEGRGETQYF. V gene TRBV10-3 combines with J gene TRBJ2-5, with 7 bases that match TRBD2. Losses at the gene ends were 2 bases for V and 4 bases for J; bases not matched to a gene: 1. Germline CDR1 reads ENHRY; CDR2 reads SYGVKD. This CDR3 has 13 amino acids.

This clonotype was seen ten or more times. The CDR3 region is CASRGTGGVTQYF. CDR3 bases: TGTGCCAGCAGAGGGACAGGGGGCGTGACCCAGTACTTC. The chain joins TRBV7-2 to TRBJ2-5; TRBD1 matches 12 bases. This CDR3 spans 13 amino acids. Unmatched junction bases numbered 3, after V lost 6 bases and J lost 7 bases. The V gene's germline CDR1 is SGHTA and CDR2 FQGNSA.

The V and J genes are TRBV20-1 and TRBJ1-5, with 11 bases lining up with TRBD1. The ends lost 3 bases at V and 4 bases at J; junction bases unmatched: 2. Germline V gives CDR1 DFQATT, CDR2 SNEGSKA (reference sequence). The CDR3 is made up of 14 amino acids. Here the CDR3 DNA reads TGCAGTGCTAGGGGGACAGGGGGGAATCAGCCCCAGCATTTT. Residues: CSARGTGGNQPQHF.

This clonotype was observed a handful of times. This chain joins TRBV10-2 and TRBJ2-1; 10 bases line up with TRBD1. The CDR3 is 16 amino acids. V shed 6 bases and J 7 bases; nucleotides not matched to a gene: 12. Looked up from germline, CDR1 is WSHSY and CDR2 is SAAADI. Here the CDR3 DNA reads TGCGCCAGCAGCCCCCCCGGGACAGGGGCCTTTAATGAGCAGTTCTTC. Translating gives CASSPPGTGAFNEQFF.

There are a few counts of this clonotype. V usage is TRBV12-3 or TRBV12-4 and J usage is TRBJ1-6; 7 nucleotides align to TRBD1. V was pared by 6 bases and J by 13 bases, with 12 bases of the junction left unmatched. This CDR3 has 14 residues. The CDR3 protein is CASSMGQLVGPLHF. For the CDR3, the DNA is TGTGCCAGCAGCATGGGACAGCTGGTAGGGCCCCTCCACTTT.

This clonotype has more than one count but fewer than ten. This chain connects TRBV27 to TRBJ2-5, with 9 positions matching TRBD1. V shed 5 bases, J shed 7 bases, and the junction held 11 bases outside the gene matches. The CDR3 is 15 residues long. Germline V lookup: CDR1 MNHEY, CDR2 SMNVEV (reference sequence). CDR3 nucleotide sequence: TGTGCCAGCAGTGTAGGGACAGGGAGCCGGTGGACCCAGTACTTC. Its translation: CASSVGTGSRWTQYF.

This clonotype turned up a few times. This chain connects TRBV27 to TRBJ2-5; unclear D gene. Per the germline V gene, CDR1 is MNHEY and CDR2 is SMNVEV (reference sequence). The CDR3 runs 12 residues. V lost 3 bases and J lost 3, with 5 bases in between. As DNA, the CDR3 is TGTGCCAGCAGTTTTAGAGAAGAGACCCAGTACTTC. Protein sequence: CASSFREETQYF.

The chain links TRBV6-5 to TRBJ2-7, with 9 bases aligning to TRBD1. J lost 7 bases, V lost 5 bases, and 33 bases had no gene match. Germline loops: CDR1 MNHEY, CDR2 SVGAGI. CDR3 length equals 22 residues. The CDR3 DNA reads TGTGCCAGCAGTCGACGATACCTTCCGGGACAGGGAACTTCAACCGCTACCCTGGAGCAGTACTTC. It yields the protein CASSRRYLPGQGTSTATLEQYF.

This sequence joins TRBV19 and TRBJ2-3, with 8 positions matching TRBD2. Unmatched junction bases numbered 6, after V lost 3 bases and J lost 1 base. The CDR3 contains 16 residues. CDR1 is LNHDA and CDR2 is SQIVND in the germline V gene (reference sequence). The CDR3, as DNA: TGTGCCAGTAGTATCGGGTACGGGAGGGGCACAGATACGCAGTATTTT. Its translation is CASSIGYGRGTDTQYF.

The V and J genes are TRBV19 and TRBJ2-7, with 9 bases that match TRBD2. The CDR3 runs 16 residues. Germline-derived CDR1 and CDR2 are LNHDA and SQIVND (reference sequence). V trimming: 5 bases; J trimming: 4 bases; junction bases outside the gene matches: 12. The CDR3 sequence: CASSAALAGRAYEQYF. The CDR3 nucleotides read TGTGCCAGTAGTGCCGCTCTAGCGGGACGCGCGTACGAGCAGTACTTC.